This TCR beta chain was sequenced in a study of tumor-infiltrating lymphocytes in primary liver carcinoma (dated by TCRdb to the late 2010s). Turning to the overall study: Of the five patients (three men and two women, aged 30 to 69 years), four had hepatocellular carcinoma and one had combined HCC and intrahepatic cholangiocarcinoma. Tumors of the five patients were stage T1-T3 N0M0 with maximum diameters of 4.2 to 10 cm. For each liver tumor, the study sampled five regions along with adjacent normal tissue and blood, and applied TCRbeta repertoire sequencing, expression microarrays and whole-exome sequencing. Each sample produced about 3.5 to 8 million productive TCRbeta reads, and read depth showed no significant difference between tissue types. The roughly 25 tumor region samples were profiled with Agilent mRNA microarrays so that TCRbeta repertoire diversity could be related to the local molecular phenotype. A total of approximately 35 specimens from 5 patients, comprising about 25 tumor regions, 5 adjacent noncancerous liver tissues and 5 peripheral blood samples, were covered by TCRbeta repertoire sequencing. Reproducibility between technical replicate repertoires was high, with correlation coefficients above 0.95 and mean shared-clone rates about 0.9.

Starting from 450 to 500 ng total RNA, TCRbeta-specific cDNA was produced by reverse transcription with a constant-region primer and ProtoScript II reverse transcriptase. Construction of the TCRbeta libraries relied on three nested rounds of multiplex PCR, following a slightly modified ARM-PCR procedure. Multiplex TRBV1-TRBV30 forward primers and a Cbeta reverse primer were used in the first two PCR rounds, each of which was run for around 10 cycles. Sample barcodes and Illumina adapters were attached in a final 25-cycle PCR using Deep VentR polymerase. Before sequencing, amplicons of 200-500 bp were purified from gel using a QIAquick gel extraction kit. An Illumina HiSeq 2500 was used to sequence the TCRbeta amplicons with 250-bp paired-end reads. In the paper's pipeline: Quality trimming of reads was performed with Trimmomatic v0.33, and paired reads were merged with FLASH v1.2.11 so that full CDR3 sequences could be recovered. V, D and J germline segments were assigned to the rearranged TCRbeta sequences using MiGEC v1.2.1b. VDJtools v1.0.0 computed clonotype statistics and Shannon-Wiener diversity indices. To cut down on sampling bias, every analysis after diversity analysis relied on just the 250 most abundant clonotypes from each sample. The public reads were reanalyzed by TCRdb: fastp trimming at Q25, MiXCR alignment, in-frame beta chains only. Rows are combined by CDR3 protein, so each entry shows the most common genes and DNA. These V and J calls originate from TCRdb's pipeline instead of the authors' own analysis. The sample has 70,000 to 95,000 distinct CDR3 sequences on record, over 60% of them singletons. The top ten constitute 28% of the sample.

This clonotype was counted once. Its cognate antigen has yet to be identified. The junction and the germline gene differ at one end; a read error may be behind it. Without any cell sorting, total RNA and DNA were extracted together from roughly 20-30 mg of bulk tissue using the AllPrep DNA/RNA mini kit. Between November 2015 and 2016, a handful of patients in China with histopathologically diagnosed primary liver carcinoma had surgical resection. At the time of sampling, the patients were treatment-naive and had chronic HBV infection. Five spatially separated regions were sampled per tumor: superior, inferior, left-lateral and right-lateral poles, plus the tumor centre. According to histology, viable tumor cells made up more than 80% of every tumor sample. Fresh tumor and adjacent tissue pieces were bisected; one half was stored in RNAlater at -80°C, the other sent for histology. Paper-wide results and their limitations: Comparison of CD4+ and CD8+ T cell repertoires was precluded by the use of bulk unsorted samples. Pairs of tumor regions showed greater repertoire overlap (mean about 35%) than tumor-adjacent pairs (roughly 17%) or tumor-blood pairs (around 15%), which is consistent with antigen-driven expansion. Only about 7-25% of top clones were found in all five regions of a tumor, suggesting spatial heterogeneity of tumor-infiltrating T cells. The top 250 clones accounted for a significantly greater share of the repertoire in tumors than in blood (p = 0.039). Only the TCR beta chain was sequenced, so true repertoire diversity is likely underestimated because unpaired alpha chains were not captured. The study included only five or six patients, and the authors note findings should be validated in a larger study.

Taken from cysteine to phenylalanine, the CDR3 has 15 residues. The entry retains the CDR3 DNA only, 45 bases that are in frame from base 1. The germline V gene supplies CDR1 MNHEY and CDR2 SVGAGI. The origin of this receptor is a man aged 35 to 55 with primary liver carcinoma and hepatitis B virus infection. Sequenced input: liver tumor tissue from sampling region 4. The meaning of the sample's cell subset or site label: tumor region T4, right-lateral pole. The chain is encoded by TRBV6-5 joined to TRBJ2-1; matching of 5 bases hints at TRBD2 as the D gene. The CDR3 region has the sequence CTSSPLDHPDNEQFF. The nucleotide sequence reads as follows: TGTACCAGCAGTCCACTAGATCACCCGGACAATGAGCAGTTCTTC.